The rows below give T cell receptor beta chains drawn from one sample of a study of OX40 agonist ivuxolimab in advanced cancers. The method was immunoSEQ multiplex PCR; TCRdb's version includes in-frame clones alone and lacks a portion of them. The data hold approximately 70,000 clones, with 90% to 95% observed a single time. The sample consisted of CD4+ or CD8+ T cells sorted from blood, taken in a trial of the OX40 agonist ivuxolimab. These receptors all stem from an adult with an advanced solid tumor such as melanoma, head and neck, liver or kidney cancer. Both conserved end residues are part of each CDR3. Fields, in order: V gene, clone size, D gene, J gene, CDR3 protein. A D gene is named only where the DNA matches it firmly. Not every row has a clone size; where given, it reads once, few, many or a size class.

v_gene: TRBV29-1; abundance: -; d_gene: TRBD2; j_gene: TRBJ2-7; CDR3aa: CSVLLTSGRAGYEQYF
v_gene: TRBV7-3; abundance: -; d_gene: TRBD1; j_gene: TRBJ2-7; CDR3aa: CASSPTGTGDREQYF
v_gene: TRBV2; abundance: once; d_gene: -; j_gene: TRBJ1-4; CDR3aa: CASLRENEKLFF
v_gene: TRBV5-6; abundance: -; d_gene: -; j_gene: TRBJ2-7; CDR3aa: CASSFLGSPYEQYF
v_gene: TRBV7-6; abundance: -; d_gene: -; j_gene: TRBJ2-7; CDR3aa: CASSLVGGLLPHEQYF
v_gene: TRBV4-2; abundance: -; d_gene: -; j_gene: TRBJ2-7; CDR3aa: CASSHLGTESYEQYF
v_gene: TRBV6-6; abundance: -; d_gene: -; j_gene: TRBJ2-3; CDR3aa: CASSGIGPDTQYF
v_gene: TRBV14; abundance: -; d_gene: -; j_gene: TRBJ2-5; CDR3aa: CASSQESTQETQYF
v_gene: TRBV11-2; abundance: -; d_gene: -; j_gene: TRBJ2-5; CDR3aa: CASSLTGDETQYF
v_gene: TRBV19; abundance: -; d_gene: TRBD1; j_gene: TRBJ1-5; CDR3aa: CASSPLGQGSFNQPQHF
v_gene: TRBV27; abundance: -; d_gene: -; j_gene: TRBJ1-1; CDR3aa: CASSLGPVGTEAFF
v_gene: TRBV5-5; abundance: -; d_gene: -; j_gene: TRBJ1-2; CDR3aa: CASSLDRVEDGYTF
v_gene: TRBV29-1; abundance: -; d_gene: -; j_gene: TRBJ2-5; CDR3aa: CSVEDREWAQETQYF
v_gene: TRBV4-2; abundance: -; d_gene: -; j_gene: TRBJ1-1; CDR3aa: CASSQGTGLEAFF
v_gene: TRBV27; abundance: -; d_gene: -; j_gene: TRBJ2-3; CDR3aa: CASSPLSRASTDTQYF
v_gene: TRBV6-5; abundance: -; d_gene: TRBD2; j_gene: TRBJ2-5; CDR3aa: CASSYSGGAMETQYF
v_gene: TRBV7-9; abundance: -; d_gene: -; j_gene: TRBJ2-6; CDR3aa: CASSSPRGQNSGANVLTF
v_gene: TRBV4-1; abundance: -; d_gene: TRBD1; j_gene: TRBJ1-6; CDR3aa: CASSQWDSNYNSPLHF
v_gene: TRBV7-6; abundance: once; d_gene: -; j_gene: TRBJ2-7; CDR3aa: CASSPVSGAYEQYF
v_gene: TRBV28; abundance: -; d_gene: -; j_gene: TRBJ1-1; CDR3aa: CASSSVRQVQAFF
v_gene: TRBV30; abundance: -; d_gene: -; j_gene: TRBJ2-7; CDR3aa: CAWNLGQGAYEQYF
v_gene: TRBV9; abundance: -; d_gene: -; j_gene: TRBJ1-2; CDR3aa: CASSVRAPPQNYGYTF
v_gene: TRBV19; abundance: -; d_gene: -; j_gene: TRBJ2-7; CDR3aa: CASSLTSTYEQYF
v_gene: TRBV7-3; abundance: -; d_gene: -; j_gene: TRBJ2-1; CDR3aa: CASSPLSGTEIYNEQFF